The 7 T cell receptor beta chains listed next were all sequenced from one sample in a study of preoperative IRX-2 immunotherapy in early breast cancer. This table comes from immunoSEQ multiplex PCR, and its TCRdb copy is limited to in-frame clones, with some not included. The table lists 90,000 to 100,000 clones, just over 85% of them singletons. Treatment defined: preoperative locoregional IRX-2 cytokine immunotherapy. The sequenced sample was tumor tissue, obtained after IRX-2 immunotherapy. All receptors derive from a human donor with breast cancer.

The chain has TRBV6-8 and TRBJ1-5, with D possibly being TRBD1 (6 bases). CDR3 length: 17 residues. Deletions cut 7 bases from V and 4 bases from J, with 23 bases between. Germline V lookup: CDR1 MNHGY, CDR2 SAAAGT. CDR3 residues: CASTRSLSGTRNQPQHF. DNA of the CDR3: TGTGCCAGCACGCGAAGCCTTTCCGGGACAAGGAATCAGCCCCAGCATTTT.

The chain carries TRBV7-4 and TRBJ2-7; 7 nucleotides agree with TRBD2. From germline, CDR1 is SGHVT and CDR2 SQSDAQ. The CDR3 is 15 amino acids. The junction had 9 bases not matched to a gene; V was cut back by 4 bases and J by 3 bases. CDR3 nucleotides: TGTGCCAGCAGCTCCTACGGACTAGACCTCTACGAGCAGTACTTC. This gives the protein CASSSYGLDLYEQYF.

The chain carries TRBV14 and TRBJ2-1; tentatively, D is TRBD1 or TRBD2 (7 bases each). This CDR3 is built from 15 residues. V lost 3 bases and J 6 bases, leaving 15 bases between the germline ends. Germline values: CDR1 SGHDN, CDR2 FVKESK. The CDR3 coding sequence is TGTGCCAGCAGCCACTTCAGGGGGGGTGGCAATGAGCAGTTCTTC. It translates to CASSHFRGGGNEQFF.

This clone was observed a single time. V and J are TRBV11-3 and TRBJ1-5; the match to TRBD1 covers 8 bases. The V gene's germline CDR1 is SGHNT and CDR2 YENEEA. The V segment lost 5 bases and the J segment 1 base; nucleotides outside the gene matches: 4. The CDR3 consists of 15 residues. The CDR3: CASSPRTGSNQPQHF. DNA for the CDR3: TGTGCCAGCAGCCCGCGGACAGGGAGCAATCAGCCCCAGCATTTT.

This clone was detected only a few times. The chain employs TRBV28 and TRBJ2-1, with a tentative D call TRBD2 (6 bases). Germline loops: CDR1 MDHEN, CDR2 SYDVKM. This CDR3 spans 15 amino acids. Trimming stripped 3 bases from V and 2 bases from J, with 11 bases between. For the CDR3, the DNA is TGTGCCAGCAGTTTCGGGGGTCCTACCTACAATGAGCAGTTCTTC. Residues: CASSFGGPTYNEQFF.

The gene calls are TRBV6-8 and TRBJ1-5; a possible D gene is TRBD1 (6 bases). The V gene lost 10 bases and the J gene lost 1 base, with 17 bases spanning the gap. The CDR3 covers 15 residues. The germline gives CDR1 MNHGY, CDR2 SAAAGT. The CDR3 loop reads CATMKDRGSNQPQHF. The DNA for the CDR3 is TGTGCCACCATGAAGGACAGAGGGAGCAATCAGCCCCAGCATTTT.

This clone was detected a few times. The V gene is TRBV7-7, the J gene TRBJ2-7; TRBD1 aligns across 10 bases. The germline CDR1 and CDR2 sequences are SSHAT and FNYEAQ (reference sequence). The CDR3 length is 15 residues. Trimming took 6 bases from V and 2 from J; bases not matched to a gene: 7. The CDR3 protein is CASRTGTGAAYEQYF. CDR3 sequence (DNA): TGTGCCAGCAGGACCGGGACAGGGGCTGCCTACGAGCAGTACTTC. The whole variable domain, remainder taken from reference TRBV7-7 and TRBJ2-7, is GAGVSQSPRYKVTKRGQDVTLRCDPISSHATLYWYQQALGQGPEFLTYFNYEAQPDKSGLPSDRFSAERPEGSISTLTIQRTEQRDSAMYRCASRTGTGAAYEQYFGPGTRLTVT.